This T cell receptor (beta chain) was recovered during a study of blood T cell repertoires in COVID-19. Clinical history as reported by participants underpinned cohort assignment. Recovered status in Cohort 3 required two negative PCRs, clearance, or symptom resolution. TCRdb's table, derived via immunoSEQ multiplex PCR, lists solely in-frame clones and lacks some. The sample lists around 500,000 clones; 80% to 90% were seen once. The TCR comes from a woman aged 60-70 years who had recovered from COVID-19. The material sequenced was PBMCs or T cells enriched from blood (not recorded which).

CDR3 bases: TGTGCCAGCAGCTTGACAGGGGGCTGGGGAAACACCATATATTTT. This sequence encodes CASSLTGGWGNTIYF. The chain employs TRBV5-6 and TRBJ1-3, with 9 bases identical to TRBD1. The CDR3 is made up of 15 amino acids. The V and J ends lost 1 base and 4 bases, in that order; junction bases with no gene match: 3. The germline V gene encodes CDR1 SGHDT and CDR2 YYEEEE. Drawing the rest from reference TRBV5-6 and TRBJ1-3, the complete variable domain is DAGVTQSPTHLIKTRGQQVTLRCSPKSGHDTVSWYQQALGQGPQFIFQYYEEEERQRGNFPDRFSGHQFPNYSSELNVNALLLGDSALYLCASSLTGGWGNTIYFGEGSWLTVV.